A single sample is the source of the 28 T cell receptor beta chains below, sequenced in a study of OX40 agonist ivuxolimab in advanced cancers. TCRdb's copy holds only in-frame clones and misses some; the assay was immunoSEQ multiplex PCR. Here the sample spans over 20,000 clones, approximately 78% being singletons. Sequences were derived from CD4+ or CD8+ T cells sorted from blood, sampled in a trial of the OX40 agonist ivuxolimab. Receptor source: an adult with an advanced solid tumor such as melanoma, head and neck, liver or kidney cancer.

This clone is labeled large. The V and J genes are TRBV4-1 and TRBJ1-5; D possibly corresponds to TRBD1 (5 bases). The CDR3 sequence is 16 residues long. Germline V lookup: CDR1 MGHRA, CDR2 YSYEKL. The germline V and J ends were trimmed by 3 bases and 6 bases, with 18 bases remaining between them. DNA of the CDR3: TGCGCCAGCAGCCATGTCGGCAGGGAGATCGGTCAGCCCCAGCATTTT. Its protein is CASSHVGREIGQPQHF.

The chain couples TRBV5-1 to TRBJ2-1; D tentatively fits TRBD1 or TRBD2 (5 bases each). V shed 4 bases and J shed 3 bases, with 14 bases lying between them. Germline CDR1 reads SGHRS; CDR2 reads YFSETQ. The CDR3 has 15 amino acids. Here the CDR3 DNA reads TGCGCCAGCAGCCCCGGGACGTCCCTCTACAATGAGCAGTTCTTC. This codes for CASSPGTSLYNEQFF.

J is TRBJ2-1 and V is TRBV5-1, with TRBD1 matching 7 bases. The junction had 6 bases not matched to a gene; V was cut back by 4 bases and J by 5 bases. Per the germline V gene, CDR1 is SGHRS and CDR2 is YFSETQ. This CDR3 contains 14 residues. The CDR3 bases are TGCGCCAGCAGCCAACAGGGGTGGAACAATGAGCAGTTCTTC. Encoded protein: CASSQQGWNNEQFF.

In DNA form, the CDR3 reads TGTGCCAGCACCCGGACAGGGTTTTCCTACGAGCAGTACTTC. Encoded protein: CASTRTGFSYEQYF. The chain combines TRBV28 with TRBJ2-7; 8 nucleotides match TRBD1. Germline assignment: CDR1 MDHEN and CDR2 SYDVKM. The ends lost 7 bases at V and 1 base at J; junction bases unmatched: 6. This CDR3 is 14 amino acids long.

The sample holds a few counts of this clone. The chain carries TRBV30 and TRBJ1-5, with D perhaps matching TRBD1 (5 bases). The CDR3 has 13 residues. Germline lookup yields CDR1 GTSNPN and CDR2 SVGIG (reference sequence). The V gene lost 2 bases and the J gene lost 6 bases, with 11 bases spanning the gap. The chain's CDR3 is CAWSHRTGQPQHF. Here the CDR3 DNA reads TGTGCCTGGAGTCACCGAACAGGTCAGCCCCAGCATTTT.

The chain recombines TRBV6-6 with TRBJ1-5; 8 bases agree with TRBD1. The CDR3 runs to 15 residues. V was pared by 5 bases and J by 0 bases, with 3 bases of the junction left unmatched. From germline, CDR1 is MNHNY and CDR2 SVGAGI (reference sequence). As DNA, the CDR3 is TGTGCCAGCAGTCCAACAGGGGGTAGCAATCAGCCCCAGCATTTT. Translated, it gives CASSPTGGSNQPQHF.

The chain recombines TRBV6-6 with TRBJ1-3, with D unclear. The CDR3 covers 16 residues. Trimming cost V 6 bases and J 0 bases, with 15 bases left between them. Germline-derived CDR1 and CDR2 are MNHNY and SVGAGI (reference sequence). The CDR3 DNA reads TGTGCCAGCAGCCCCGATGCTGTTGTCTCTGGAAACACCATATATTTT. This sequence encodes CASSPDAVVSGNTIYF.

This clone was detected only once. The chain uses TRBV7-3 and TRBJ2-2; the match to TRBD1 covers 9 bases. Looked up from germline, CDR1 is SGHTA and CDR2 is FQGTGA. The CDR3 is 15 residues long. V trimming: 5 bases; J trimming: 3 bases; junction bases outside the gene matches: 4. CDR3 loop: CASSARTGDTGELFF. The CDR3 DNA reads TGTGCCAGCAGCGCCCGGACAGGGGACACCGGGGAGCTGTTTTTT.

This chain links TRBV4-2 with TRBJ1-3; the D is unclear. The V gene lost 0 bases and the J gene lost 1 base, with 7 bases spanning the gap. Germline V gene sequence: CDR1 LGHNA, CDR2 YNFKEQ. The CDR3 runs to 15 residues. CDR3 protein: CASSQDYGSGNTIYF. The CDR3 nucleotides read TGTGCCAGCAGCCAAGACTACGGATCTGGAAACACCATATATTTT.

The chain links TRBV2 to TRBJ2-7; possibly TRBD1 for D (5 bases). Looked up from germline, CDR1 is SNHLY and CDR2 is FYNNEI. The length of the CDR3 is 13 residues. Trimming took off 9 bases at V and 3 bases at J, with 15 bases between the two ends. Here the CDR3 DNA reads TGTGCCAGTGTACAGGATATCAACTACGAGCAGTACTTC. Amino acids: CASVQDINYEQYF. The variable domain in full, completed from reference TRBV2 and TRBJ2-7, reads EPEVTQTPSHQVTQMGQEVILRCVPISNHLYFYWYRQILGQKVEFLVSFYNNEISEKSEIFDDQFSVERPDGSNFTLKIRSTKLEDSAMYFCASVQDINYEQYFGPGTRLTVT.

V and J are TRBV29-1 and TRBJ1-2, with D possibly matching TRBD1 (5 bases). Trimming stripped 6 bases from V and 2 bases from J, with 19 bases between. CDR1 SQVTM and CDR2 ANQGSEA come from the germline V gene. The CDR3 loop spans 15 amino acids. The CDR3 loop reads CSVGWGSAANYGYTF. In DNA form, the CDR3 reads TGCAGCGTAGGATGGGGGTCGGCTGCAAACTATGGCTACACCTTC.

The chain couples TRBV30 to TRBJ2-4; D remains ambiguous. Germline V CDR1 and CDR2: GTSNPN, SVGIG (reference sequence). CDR3 length: 11 residues. The V gene lost 0 bases and the J gene lost 10 bases, with 7 bases spanning the gap. The CDR3 here is CAWSVGIIQYF. The CDR3 bases are TGTGCCTGGAGTGTGGGGATAATTCAGTACTTC.

The rearrangement joins TRBV15 to TRBJ2-7; D may correspond to TRBD1 or TRBD2 (5 bases each). CDR3 length: 13 amino acids. In germline, CDR1 is LNHNV, CDR2 YYDKDF (reference sequence). With 5 bases removed from V and 2 bases from J, the gap between germline ends came to 10 bases. The CDR3 sequence is CATSRDRTYEQYF. The CDR3 coding sequence is TGTGCCACCAGCCGGGACCGAACCTACGAGCAGTACTTC.

This clone came up once. This rearrangement joins TRBV5-1 to TRBJ1-1, with D perhaps TRBD1 (6 bases). Germline V gives CDR1 SGHRS, CDR2 YFSETQ. This CDR3 contains 16 residues. Trimming left V 3 bases short and J 0 bases short, with 15 bases between. The CDR3 nucleotides read TGCGCCAGCAGCTCTGGGGGCGGTAGCATGAACACTGAAGCTTTCTTT. This gives the protein CASSSGGGSMNTEAFF. Using reference TRBV5-1 and TRBJ1-1 for the parts outside the CDR3, the full variable domain is KAGVTQTPRYLIKTRGQQVTLSCSPISGHRSVSWYQQTPGQGLQFLFEYFSETQRNKGNFPGRFSGRQFSNSRSEMNVSTLELGDSALYLCASSSGGGSMNTEAFFGQGTRLTVV.

The chain uses TRBV6-1 and TRBJ2-5; 8 bases are a match to TRBD1. After removal of 4 bases from V and 3 bases from J, the junction contained 1 base not matched to a gene. The CDR3 totals 13 residues. Germline CDR1 reads MNHNS; CDR2 reads SASEGT. For the CDR3, the DNA is TGTGCCAGCAGTGTACAGGGGGAAGAGACCCAGTACTTC. Its protein is CASSVQGEETQYF.

The chain links TRBV10-3 to TRBJ2-5; D possibly corresponds to TRBD1 (5 bases). Judging by the DNA end, TRBJ2-7 fits better; the J call may be wrong. Germline CDR1 ENHRY, CDR2 SYGVKD. This CDR3 region has 15 residues. Written as DNA, the CDR3 is TGTGCCATCAGAACCACAGGAAAGACTGGCTACGAGCAGTACTTC. Protein: CAIRTTGKTGYEQYF.

V usage is TRBV30 and J usage is TRBJ1-1, with D possibly TRBD1 on 5 matching bases. CDR3 length: 15 amino acids. Germline V lookup: CDR1 GTSNPN, CDR2 SVGIG (reference sequence). The V and J ends lost 7 bases and 0 bases respectively, with 18 bases between them. The CDR3 DNA reads as TGTGCCTCCCAGACAGTTTTCCCCCTGAACACTGAAGCTTTCTTT. It is translated as CASQTVFPLNTEAFF.

This rearrangement joins TRBV28 to TRBJ2-5; weak D call: TRBD1 (6 bases). V was cut by 4 bases and J by 5 bases, with 8 bases left in between. The germline V gene encodes CDR1 MDHEN and CDR2 SYDVKM. This CDR3 is 12 amino acids long. This CDR3 is CASSYRVETQYF. CDR3 nucleotide sequence: TGTGCCAGCAGTTACAGGGTGGAGACCCAGTACTTC.

The rearrangement uses TRBV2 and TRBJ1-3, with D unclear. Between the trimmed V and J ends, which lost 0 bases and 0 bases, there was a span of 6 bases. The CDR3 totals 15 residues. Germline-derived CDR1 and CDR2 are SNHLY and FYNNEI. The CDR3 region is CASSEAALSGNTIYF. In nucleotides, the CDR3 is TGTGCCAGCAGTGAAGCCGCCCTCTCTGGAAACACCATATATTTT.

This chain connects TRBV7-3 to TRBJ2-2; no definite D call. Germline values: CDR1 SGHTA, CDR2 FQGTGA. The CDR3 covers 14 residues. The ends were cut back, 1 base at V and 3 bases at J, with 6 bases in the middle. CDR3 region: CASSLNGYTGELFF. The DNA for the CDR3 is TGTGCCAGCAGCTTAAACGGGTACACCGGGGAGCTGTTTTTT. Variable domain in full (rest from reference TRBV7-3 and TRBJ2-2): GAGVSQTPSNKVTEKGKYVELRCDPISGHTALYWYRQSLGQGPEFLIYFQGTGAADDSGLPNDRFFAVRPEGSVSTLKIQRTERGDSAVYLCASSLNGYTGELFFGEGSRLTVL.

The chain combines TRBV4-1 with TRBJ1-5; D is unclear. Deletions cut 5 bases from V and 0 bases from J, with 8 bases between. Per germline, CDR1 MGHRA and CDR2 YSYEKL. The CDR3 length is 14 residues. The CDR3 region has the DNA TGCGCCAGCAGCGACCACTATAGCAATCAGCCCCAGCATTTT. The encoded protein is CASSDHYSNQPQHF.

This clone was seen a few times. The V call is TRBV2, the J call TRBJ1-4; D is unresolved. V was shortened by 10 bases and J by 0 bases, with 15 bases between the two germline ends. The CDR3 runs 15 residues. Germline CDR1 is SNHLY and CDR2 is FYNNEI. CDR3 amino acids: CATRGRSATNEKLFF. The CDR3 region has the DNA TGTGCCACACGAGGGAGGAGTGCAACTAATGAAAAACTGTTTTTT.

V usage is TRBV19 and J usage is TRBJ1-2; TRBD1 might be the D (5 bases). The CDR3 loop spans 15 amino acids. CDR1 is LNHDA and CDR2 is SQIVND in the germline V gene (reference sequence). Trimming pared 4 bases from V and 9 bases from J, leaving 21 bases between. Written as DNA, the CDR3 is TGTGCCAGTAGTACTATGGGACCGCTGCCGTCCCGCTACACCTTC. Amino acid sequence: CASSTMGPLPSRYTF.

The chain combines TRBV5-5 with TRBJ2-7; 9 nucleotides agree with TRBD1. V lost 2 bases, J lost 2 bases, and 8 bases stayed unmatched. Per germline, CDR1 SGHKS and CDR2 YYEKEE (reference sequence). This CDR3 has 16 residues. CDR3 DNA: TGTGCCAGCAGCTTCCAACCTCGGACAGGGGCCTACGAGCAGTACTTC. Protein sequence: CASSFQPRTGAYEQYF. Full variable domain (rest looked up from reference TRBV5-5 and TRBJ2-7): DAGVTQSPTHLIKTRGQQVTLRCSPISGHKSVSWYQQVLGQGPQFIFQYYEKEERGRGNFPDRFSARQFPNYSSELNVNALLLGDSALYLCASSFQPRTGAYEQYFGPGTRLTVT.

The rearrangement joins TRBV27 to TRBJ2-2; 7 positions match TRBD1. With V trimmed by 3 bases and J by 0 bases, 7 bases remained unmatched. The germline CDR1 and CDR2 sequences are MNHEY and SMNVEV (reference sequence). This CDR3 has 17 amino acids. The CDR3, as DNA: TGTGCCAGCAGTTTTTTCAGGGGGTCTACGAACACCGGGGAGCTGTTTTTT. Translated: CASSFFRGSTNTGELFF.

Remarks on this clone: Compared with germline, one end of the junction differs, possibly owing to a read error. The chain joins TRBV7-9 to TRBJ2-7; D is undetermined. This CDR3 comprises 11 residues. Germline V CDR1 and CDR2: SEHNR, FQNEAQ (reference sequence). The DNA for the CDR3 is TGTGCCAGCAGCTTACAGTACGTGCAGTACTTC. It codes for CASSLQYVQYF.

V and J are TRBV7-2 and TRBJ1-1, with 7 bases that match TRBD1. Germline CDR1 reads SGHTA; CDR2 reads FQGNSA. This CDR3 spans 14 amino acids. Trimming removed 5 bases from V and 1 base from J; junction bases left unmatched: 4. CDR3: CASSAGQRNTEAFF. In DNA form, the CDR3 reads TGTGCCAGCAGCGCGGGACAGAGGAACACTGAAGCTTTCTTT.

The rearrangement links TRBV6-5 to TRBJ2-1; 8 bases align to TRBD1. After removal of 2 bases from V and 12 bases from J, the junction contained 0 bases not matched to a gene. Germline loops: CDR1 MNHEY, CDR2 SVGAGI. This CDR3 contains 11 residues. Written as DNA, the CDR3 is TGTGCCAGCAGTTACGGGACAGGGCAGTTCTTC. Its protein is CASSYGTGQFF.